This is a list of T cell receptor beta chains from one sample in a study of vaccination and CD4 T cells after COVID-19. TCRdb fed the PCR reads into MiXCR, producing one record per CDR3 protein. The repertoire includes about 19,000 distinct CDR3 sequences, roughly 63% of them detected once, and 0.95% to 1.2% sits in the top ten. The sequencing used CD4+ T cells from blood, collected after SARS-CoV-2 vaccination. The receptors were sampled from a human donor who had recovered from COVID-19. The CDR3 runs from the conserved cysteine through the conserved F or W. A D gene is named only where the DNA matches it firmly. Size values are once, few and many counts, or a class for expanded clones, and some rows have none.

v_call	j_call	d_call	clone_size	cdr3_nt	cdr3_aa
TRBV24-1	TRBJ1-4	TRBD1	.	TGTGCCACCAGTGATTCTCCCAGGGGGAGAGGGAATGAAAAACTGTTTTTT	CATSDSPRGRGNEKLFF
TRBV19	TRBJ2-2	TRBD2	.	TGTGCCAGTAGTATCGCGGGGGGGCGGGAGCTGTTTTTT	CASSIAGGRELFF
TRBV30	TRBJ1-6	.	.	TGTGCCGGGAGGTGGACGAGCTCACCCCTCCACTTT	CAGRWTSSPLHF
TRBV6-1	TRBJ2-7	.	.	TGTGCCAGCAGTGACCTCGGGTGGGAAATAGTGTCCTACGAGCAGTACTTC	CASSDLGWEIVSYEQYF
TRBV15	TRBJ1-5	.	.	TGTGCCACCAGCAGTACAGCGTCAATTAGCAATCAGCCCCAGCATTTT	CATSSTASISNQPQHF
TRBV20-1	TRBJ2-2	.	.	TGCAGTGCTAGGGAATCGCTCCTAGCCGGGGAGCTGTTTTTT	CSARESLLAGELFF
TRBV7-2	TRBJ1-5	TRBD1	.	TGTGCCAGCAGCTCGACCTGGGACAGCCCCAATCAGCCCCAGCATTTT	CASSSTWDSPNQPQHF
TRBV28	TRBJ2-3	.	.	TGTGCCAGCAGGGCGGGACCTCAACCCCCAGATACGCAGTATTTT	CASRAGPQPPDTQYF
TRBV18	TRBJ2-2	.	.	TGTGCCAGCTCACCATCTAGGGCCGGGGAGCTGTTTTTT	CASSPSRAGELFF
TRBV10-1	TRBJ2-3	.	few	TGCGCCAGCAAAAGAGACAGACGCACAGATACGCAGTATTTT	CASKRDRRTDTQYF
TRBV7-9	TRBJ2-3	TRBD2	.	TGTGCCAGCAGCTTGACTAGCGGGGCTAGCACAGATACGCAGTATTTT	CASSLTSGASTDTQYF
TRBV6-1	TRBJ1-1	.	.	TGTGCCAGCAGTATCCTGCCGGGATTTCACACTGAAGCTTTCTTT	CASSILPGFHTEAFF
TRBV20-1	TRBJ2-1	TRBD2	.	TGCAGTGCAGTATTAGCGGGAGCGTCTTACAATGAGCAGTTCTTC	CSAVLAGASYNEQFF
TRBV7-6	TRBJ2-3	.	few	TGTGCCAGCAGCCCCCGGGGAGTAAGCGGGAGCACAGATACGCAGTATTTT	CASSPRGVSGSTDTQYF
TRBV11-3	TRBJ2-3	.	once	TGTGCCAGCAGCTTAATCGGGGGAGATACGCAGTATTTT	CASSLIGGDTQYF
TRBV5-4	TRBJ2-3	.	.	TGTGCCAGCGGGAGGTTCTTATACGGCACAGATACGCAGTATTTT	CASGRFLYGTDTQYF
TRBV20-1	TRBJ2-1	TRBD2	.	TGCAGTGCTCCTCTAGCGGGAGCACTTTCGCGGAATGAGCAGTTCTTC	CSAPLAGALSRNEQFF
TRBV20-1	TRBJ2-1	.	few	TGCAGTGCGCAGGGGGGCCCGGGGAGCTCCTACAATGAGCAGTTCTTC	CSAQGGPGSSYNEQFF
TRBV20-1	TRBJ2-1	TRBD1	few	TGCAGTGCGGGGACGGGACAGGGGGCCTATGAGCAGTTCTTC	CSAGTGQGAYEQFF
TRBV19	TRBJ1-5	.	.	TGTGCCAGTATGGGGTTATCAGCAATTAGCAATCAGCCCCAGCATTTT	CASMGLSAISNQPQHF
TRBV29-1	TRBJ2-5	.	.	TGCAGCGTTGACGAGGCCATCCGCACCCCCCAGTACTTC	CSVDEAIRTPQYF
TRBV19	TRBJ1-5	TRBD1	.	TGTGCCAGTAGTGCCCAACAGGGGAATCAGCCCCAGCATTTT	CASSAQQGNQPQHF
TRBV28	TRBJ2-2	TRBD2	.	TGTGCCAGCAGTCTAAGACTAGCAGACACCGGGGAGCTGTTTTTT	CASSLRLADTGELFF
TRBV7-6	TRBJ2-1	.	.	TGTGCCAGCAGCTCACTTCCGGCCCAGGTCTTCTCCTACAATGAGCAGTTCTTC	CASSSLPAQVFSYNEQFF
TRBV20-1	TRBJ2-2	.	.	TGCAGTGCTAGAGATTTATACAGCGGGCCGAACACCGGGGAGCTGTTTTTT	CSARDLYSGPNTGELFF
TRBV6-1	TRBJ2-5	.	.	TGTGCCAGCAGCCCGAACAGGGGAGGGATGGAGACCCAGTACTTC	CASSPNRGGMETQYF
TRBV2	TRBJ2-5	.	few	TGTGCCAGCAGTGAAACTGGCGCGGGTCCGGAGACCCAGTACTTC	CASSETGAGPETQYF
TRBV4-2	TRBJ1-5	.	few	TGTGCCAGCAGCCAATTCTCAGCAGGGGACTATCAGCCCCAGCATTTT	CASSQFSAGDYQPQHF
TRBV24-1	TRBJ1-4	.	.	TGTGCCACACAAAGAGGGAATAATGAAAAACTGTTTTTT	CATQRGNNEKLFF
TRBV6-4	TRBJ1-2	TRBD1	.	TGTGCCAGCAGGCCTCCCGGCGGGACAGGGGGCTATGGCTACACCTTC	CASRPPGGTGGYGYTF
TRBV6-2/TRBV6-3	TRBJ2-6	.	.	TGTGCCAGCAGTTACGGCCTACTCGACTCTGGGGCCAACGTCCTGACTTTC	CASSYGLLDSGANVLTF
TRBV20-1	TRBJ1-1	.	.	TGCAGGTCAGTTCGAGACACTGAAGCTTTCTTT	CRSVRDTEAFF
TRBV6-2/TRBV6-3	TRBJ2-5	TRBD2	.	TGTGCCAGCAGGGAGCCGGCGGGAGGGCAAGAGACCCAGTACTTC	CASREPAGGQETQYF
TRBV6-1	TRBJ1-2	TRBD1	few	TGTGCCAGCAGTGAAGTGCAGGGGGCGCCTTTTGGCTACACCTTC	CASSEVQGAPFGYTF
TRBV7-6	TRBJ2-2	TRBD1	few	TGTGCCAGCAGCTTAGTCGGCTTCCAGGGGGTGCTGGGAACCGGGGAGCTGTTTTTT	CASSLVGFQGVLGTGELFF
TRBV6-4	TRBJ1-5	.	.	TGTGCCAGCAAGGACAAATATAGCAATCAGCCCCAGCATTTT	CASKDKYSNQPQHF
TRBV6-1	TRBJ1-3	.	.	TGTGCCAGCAGGACCGACAGACGCTCTGGAAACACCATATATTTT	CASRTDRRSGNTIYF
TRBV7-7	TRBJ1-2	TRBD1	few	TGTGCTAGCAGCTCAGGACAGGGGGAGTCCTATGGCTACACCTTC	CASSSGQGESYGYTF
TRBV7-2	TRBJ2-1	.	.	TGTGCCAGCAGCTTATCACGTAGCGGAGCGATGGGGGAGCAGCTCTTC	CASSLSRSGAMGEQLF
TRBV2	TRBJ2-4	.	.	TGTGCCAGCAGTGAAGGGGGAGCCAAAAACATTCAGTACTTC	CASSEGGAKNIQYF
TRBV5-1	TRBJ1-2	.	.	TGCGCCAGCAGCCCAGACAGCTATGGCTACACCTTC	CASSPDSYGYTF
TRBV7-2	TRBJ2-7	.	.	TGTGCCAGCAGCCGGGACACCTACGAGCAGTACTTC	CASSRDTYEQYF
TRBV27	TRBJ1-6	TRBD1	.	TGTGCCAGCAGTTTATCGACAGGGGGCGGTAATTCACCCCTCCACTTT	CASSLSTGGGNSPLHF
TRBV20-1	TRBJ1-6	.	.	TGCATTCCCGACGGGAAAAATTCACCCCTCCACTTT	CIPDGKNSPLHF
TRBV11-1	TRBJ1-5	.	few	TGTGCCAGCAGCTTAGCGCAAGGGGGGGGCCAGCCCCAGCATTTT	CASSLAQGGGQPQHF
TRBV10-3	TRBJ2-2	TRBD1	.	TGTGCCATGAGGACAGGGGGAGGCTTAACCGGGGAGCTGTTTTTT	CAMRTGGGLTGELFF
TRBV30	TRBJ1-2	.	.	TGTGCCTGGAGTGTGGCGTTTGGCTACACCTTC	CAWSVAFGYTF
TRBV2	TRBJ1-1	.	once	TGTGCCAGCAGTGCCCAGGGATCCCACACTGAAGCTTTCTTT	CASSAQGSHTEAFF
TRBV19	TRBJ1-5	TRBD1	.	TGTGCCAGTAGGGGGATACCGGGACAGGGGGCTCGGAGGAGCAATCAGCCCCAGCATTTT	CASRGIPGQGARRSNQPQHF
TRBV4-2	TRBJ2-7	TRBD1	.	TGTGCCAGCAGCCGAGGACAGGGGGCGGGAGAGCAGTACTTC	CASSRGQGAGEQYF
TRBV28	TRBJ1-2	TRBD1	.	TGTGCCAGCACATGGGGGGACAGGGGACTTTATGGCTACACCTTC	CASTWGDRGLYGYTF
TRBV25-1	TRBJ2-5	TRBD1	.	TGTGCCAGCAGACAGGGGGCTGCGGAGACCCAGTACTTC	CASRQGAAETQYF
TRBV7-8	TRBJ2-1	.	.	TGTGCCAGCAGCCCACAACCGCGGACTGCATTAGGGTTCTTC	CASSPQPRTALGFF
TRBV29-1	TRBJ2-5	TRBD1	.	TGCAGCGTTGTTCGCAGGGGGCGTATGGAGACCCAGTACTTC	CSVVRRGRMETQYF
TRBV2	TRBJ1-2	TRBD1	.	TGTGCCAGCAGTGATCTGGCAGGGGGCCGATATGGCTACACCTTT	CASSDLAGGRYGYTF
TRBV20-1	TRBJ1-6	TRBD1	few	TGCAGTGCTAGTCCCAGGGGGTTCGATTCACCCCTCCACTTT	CSASPRGFDSPLHF
TRBV15	TRBJ1-3	.	.	TGTGCCACCGGCGAGAGTTTCGCTGGAAACACCATATATTTT	CATGESFAGNTIYF
TRBV7-2	TRBJ2-7	TRBD2	once	TGTGCCAGCAGCTTAGTTTCCTCTAGCGGGAGCTACGAGCAGTACTTC	CASSLVSSSGSYEQYF